Listed below are T cell receptor beta chains from one sample, sequenced in a study of blood T cell repertoires in COVID-19. Sequencing used immunoSEQ multiplex PCR; TCRdb keeps in-frame clones, though not all of them. The sample includes roughly 160,000 clones, approximately 80% seen only once; the top ten take 12%. The sample comprised PBMCs or T cells enriched from blood (not recorded which). These receptors originate from a man aged 50 to 59 who had recovered from COVID-19. CDR3s include the opening cysteine and the closing phenylalanine or tryptophan. Fields, in order: V gene, J gene, clone size, D gene, CDR3 protein, CDR3 DNA. The D gene is left open where the match is weak. Rows give clone size only sometimes, using once, few, many, or a class for an expanded clone.

v_gene: TRBV10-3
j_gene: TRBJ1-2
abundance: -
d_gene: -
CDR3aa: CAISGQEVNYGYTF
CDR3nt: TGTGCCATCAGCGGACAAGAAGTCAACTATGGCTACACCTTC

v_gene: TRBV3-1/TRBV3-2
j_gene: TRBJ2-7
abundance: -
d_gene: TRBD2
CDR3aa: CASSPRSGGYEQYF
CDR3nt: TGTGCCAGCAGCCCTCGAAGCGGGGGGTACGAGCAGTACTTC

v_gene: TRBV2
j_gene: TRBJ2-2
abundance: -
d_gene: TRBD1
CDR3aa: CASSTGGTGELFF
CDR3nt: TGTGCCAGCAGCACAGGGGGGACCGGGGAGCTGTTTTTT

v_gene: TRBV2
j_gene: TRBJ2-5
abundance: -
d_gene: TRBD1
CDR3aa: CASRGQGKTQYF
CDR3nt: TGTGCCAGCAGAGGACAGGGAAAGACCCAGTACTTC

v_gene: TRBV7-3
j_gene: TRBJ2-3
abundance: -
d_gene: -
CDR3aa: CASSKTNSGDTQYF
CDR3nt: TGTGCCAGCAGCAAGACCAACAGTGGCGATACGCAGTATTTT

v_gene: TRBV7-2
j_gene: TRBJ2-2
abundance: -
d_gene: TRBD2
CDR3aa: CASSPIAGRPTGELFF
CDR3nt: TGTGCCAGCAGCCCGATAGCGGGGAGACCCACCGGGGAGCTGTTTTTT

v_gene: TRBV15
j_gene: TRBJ1-2
abundance: few
d_gene: -
CDR3aa: CATSRRLTGDGYTF
CDR3nt: TGTGCCACCAGCAGACGCCTAACCGGAGATGGCTACACCTTC

v_gene: TRBV6-5
j_gene: TRBJ2-7
abundance: -
d_gene: -
CDR3aa: CASSLVAGYEQYF
CDR3nt: TGTGCCAGCAGCCTCGTTGCGGGCTACGAGCAGTACTTC

v_gene: TRBV28
j_gene: TRBJ1-5
abundance: once
d_gene: -
CDR3aa: CASSPKINQPQHF
CDR3nt: TGTGCCAGCAGCCCTAAAATCAATCAGCCCCAGCATTTT

v_gene: TRBV7-3
j_gene: TRBJ2-2
abundance: -
d_gene: -
CDR3aa: CASSSSLGELFF
CDR3nt: TGTGCCAGCAGCTCGAGCCTCGGGGAGCTGTTTTTT

v_gene: TRBV5-1
j_gene: TRBJ2-1
abundance: few
d_gene: TRBD2
CDR3aa: CASSLAGGLWNEQFF
CDR3nt: TGCGCCAGCAGCTTGGCGGGGGGGCTGTGGAATGAGCAGTTCTTC

v_gene: TRBV18
j_gene: TRBJ2-4
abundance: -
d_gene: TRBD1
CDR3aa: CASSGEGAAKNIQYF
CDR3nt: TGTGCCAGCTCAGGAGAGGGGGCAGCCAAAAACATTCAGTACTTC

v_gene: TRBV2
j_gene: TRBJ1-1
abundance: few
d_gene: -
CDR3aa: CASSHLQRNTEAFF
CDR3nt: TGTGCCAGCAGTCATCTACAGAGGAACACTGAAGCTTTCTTT

v_gene: TRBV7-3
j_gene: TRBJ2-2
abundance: -
d_gene: TRBD2
CDR3aa: CASRPPGGALNTGELFF
CDR3nt: TGTGCCAGCAGGCCTCCGGGGGGAGCACTGAACACCGGGGAGCTGTTTTTT

v_gene: TRBV7-2
j_gene: TRBJ2-1
abundance: -
d_gene: TRBD2
CDR3aa: CASSLGTSGVHNEQFF
CDR3nt: TGTGCCAGCAGCCTCGGGACTAGCGGGGTACACAATGAGCAGTTCTTC

v_gene: TRBV28
j_gene: TRBJ1-2
abundance: -
d_gene: TRBD1
CDR3aa: CASMKTGDYGYTF
CDR3nt: TGTGCCAGCATGAAGACAGGGGACTATGGCTACACCTTC

v_gene: TRBV15
j_gene: TRBJ1-4
abundance: -
d_gene: -
CDR3aa: CATSRVQGVGEKLFF
CDR3nt: TGTGCCACCAGCAGGGTTCAAGGGGTTGGCGAAAAACTGTTTTTT

v_gene: TRBV7-9
j_gene: TRBJ2-2
abundance: -
d_gene: TRBD1
CDR3aa: CASSLTGANTGELFF
CDR3nt: TGTGCCAGCAGTTTGACAGGGGCGAACACCGGGGAGCTGTTTTTT

v_gene: TRBV4-3
j_gene: TRBJ2-3
abundance: few
d_gene: TRBD2
CDR3aa: CASSQSFGGADTQYF
CDR3nt: TGCGCCAGCAGCCAAAGTTTCGGGGGGGCAGATACGCAGTATTTT

v_gene: TRBV6-5
j_gene: TRBJ2-1
abundance: -
d_gene: TRBD1
CDR3aa: CASSFQGAAGNEQFF
CDR3nt: TGTGCCAGCAGTTTCCAGGGGGCCGCAGGGAATGAGCAGTTCTTC

v_gene: TRBV19
j_gene: TRBJ2-1
abundance: -
d_gene: TRBD2
CDR3aa: CASSIAGGGSGNEQFF
CDR3nt: TGTGCCAGTAGTATAGCAGGCGGGGGGTCCGGGAATGAGCAGTTCTTC

v_gene: TRBV4-1
j_gene: TRBJ1-5
abundance: -
d_gene: -
CDR3aa: CASSQAVQDKKDF
CDR3nt: TGCGCCAGCAGCCAAGCGGTCCAGGACAAAAAGGACTTT

v_gene: TRBV24-1
j_gene: TRBJ1-4
abundance: -
d_gene: TRBD1
CDR3aa: CATSEGNRGNEKLFF
CDR3nt: TGTGCCACCAGTGAGGGCAACAGGGGGAATGAAAAACTGTTTTTT

v_gene: TRBV7-2
j_gene: TRBJ2-1
abundance: -
d_gene: -
CDR3aa: CASSTPDSFFLYNEQFF
CDR3nt: TGTGCCAGCAGCACCCCGGACAGTTTTTTCCTCTACAATGAGCAGTTCTTC

v_gene: TRBV19
j_gene: TRBJ1-5
abundance: once
d_gene: -
CDR3aa: CATGNSNQPQHF
CDR3nt: TGTGCCACAGGGAATAGCAATCAGCCCCAGCATTTT

v_gene: TRBV28
j_gene: TRBJ1-6
abundance: -
d_gene: TRBD1
CDR3aa: CASSSSSGTGNNSPLHF
CDR3nt: TGTGCCAGCAGTTCCTCCTCGGGGACAGGGAATAATTCACCCCTCCACTTT

v_gene: TRBV5-1
j_gene: TRBJ1-2
abundance: -
d_gene: TRBD1
CDR3aa: CASSLARDRVVGYTF
CDR3nt: TGCGCCAGCAGCTTGGCCCGGGACAGGGTTGTCGGCTACACCTTC

v_gene: TRBV4-1
j_gene: TRBJ1-6
abundance: -
d_gene: -
CDR3aa: CASSQDVDRRGNSPLHF
CDR3nt: TGCGCCAGCAGCCAAGACGTGGACAGAAGAGGTAATTCACCCCTCCACTTT

v_gene: TRBV6-5
j_gene: TRBJ1-2
abundance: -
d_gene: -
CDR3aa: CASSSLSRGESGYTF
CDR3nt: TGTGCCAGCAGTTCCCTCTCTCGGGGGGAGAGTGGCTACACCTTC

v_gene: TRBV19
j_gene: TRBJ1-3
abundance: -
d_gene: TRBD1
CDR3aa: CASSTTGVGNTIYF
CDR3nt: TGTGCCAGTAGTACCACAGGGGTAGGAAACACCATATATTTT

v_gene: TRBV9
j_gene: TRBJ2-7
abundance: -
d_gene: -
CDR3aa: CASSPPGISSYEQYF
CDR3nt: TGTGCCAGCAGCCCCCCGGGGATTAGTTCCTACGAGCAGTACTTC

v_gene: TRBV27
j_gene: TRBJ2-2
abundance: -
d_gene: -
CDR3aa: CASSIRVVTGELFF
CDR3nt: TGTGCCAGCAGTATCCGGGTCGTCACCGGGGAGCTGTTTTTT

v_gene: TRBV19
j_gene: TRBJ1-3
abundance: -
d_gene: -
CDR3aa: CASSTHRESSGNTIYF
CDR3nt: TGTGCCAGTAGTACCCACCGGGAGAGCTCTGGAAACACCATATATTTT

v_gene: TRBV7-2
j_gene: TRBJ2-1
abundance: once
d_gene: -
CDR3aa: CASSSAPGVGEFF
CDR3nt: TGTGCCAGCAGTAGCGCCCCTGGGGTCGGGGAGTTCTTC

v_gene: TRBV6-5
j_gene: TRBJ2-5
abundance: -
d_gene: TRBD2
CDR3aa: CASSYIAGVETQYF
CDR3nt: TGTGCCAGCAGTTACATAGCGGGGGTTGAGACCCAGTACTTC

v_gene: TRBV20-1
j_gene: TRBJ1-6
abundance: -
d_gene: -
CDR3aa: CSANFGSPLHF
CDR3nt: TGCAGTGCCAATTTCGGTTCACCCCTCCACTTT

v_gene: TRBV9
j_gene: TRBJ2-1
abundance: -
d_gene: TRBD2
CDR3aa: CASSVTWTSGYNEQFF
CDR3nt: TGTGCCAGCAGCGTCACCTGGACTAGCGGTTACAATGAGCAGTTCTTC

v_gene: TRBV28
j_gene: TRBJ2-3
abundance: -
d_gene: TRBD2
CDR3aa: CASSLNGGVVTDTQYF
CDR3nt: TGTGCCAGCAGTTTAAACGGGGGGGTCGTCACAGATACGCAGTATTTT

v_gene: TRBV6-5
j_gene: TRBJ1-4
abundance: once
d_gene: -
CDR3aa: CASIRQVNEKLFF
CDR3nt: TGTGCCAGCATCCGGCAGGTCAATGAAAAACTGTTTTTT

v_gene: TRBV28
j_gene: TRBJ1-6
abundance: -
d_gene: -
CDR3aa: CASSPTGRGSPLHF
CDR3nt: TGTGCCAGCAGTCCGACAGGCCGCGGATCACCCCTCCACTTT

v_gene: TRBV3-1/TRBV3-2
j_gene: TRBJ1-3
abundance: -
d_gene: TRBD1
CDR3aa: CASSPGQGSGNTIYF
CDR3nt: TGTGCCAGCAGCCCTGGACAGGGGTCTGGAAACACCATATATTTT

v_gene: TRBV19
j_gene: TRBJ2-7
abundance: once
d_gene: TRBD1
CDR3aa: CASARKGQGNYEQYF
CDR3nt: TGTGCCAGTGCCCGTAAGGGACAGGGAAACTACGAGCAGTACTTC

v_gene: TRBV6-1
j_gene: TRBJ1-1
abundance: -
d_gene: TRBD1
CDR3aa: CASSEQGTGKNTEAFF
CDR3nt: TGTGCCAGCAGTGAACAGGGGACAGGGAAGAACACTGAAGCTTTCTTT

v_gene: TRBV29-1
j_gene: TRBJ1-4
abundance: -
d_gene: TRBD1
CDR3aa: CSVDSGTGATTNEKLFF
CDR3nt: TGCAGCGTTGATTCCGGGACAGGGGCCACAACTAATGAAAAACTGTTTTTT

v_gene: TRBV9
j_gene: TRBJ1-6
abundance: -
d_gene: TRBD1
CDR3aa: CASSVAVQGAYNSPLHF
CDR3nt: TGTGCCAGCAGCGTAGCTGTACAGGGGGCTTATAATTCACCCCTCCACTTT

v_gene: TRBV29-1
j_gene: TRBJ1-1
abundance: once
d_gene: TRBD1
CDR3aa: CSAGQANTEAFF
CDR3nt: TGCAGCGCTGGACAGGCCAACACTGAAGCTTTCTTT

v_gene: TRBV6-5
j_gene: TRBJ1-2
abundance: -
d_gene: TRBD1
CDR3aa: CASSLGTGGNGYTF
CDR3nt: TGTGCCAGCAGCCTCGGGACAGGGGGAAATGGCTACACCTTC

v_gene: TRBV19
j_gene: TRBJ1-4
abundance: -
d_gene: -
CDR3aa: CASSIAQMGGEKLFF
CDR3nt: TGTGCCAGTAGTATTGCGCAAATGGGGGGGGAAAAACTGTTTTTT

v_gene: TRBV27
j_gene: TRBJ2-3
abundance: -
d_gene: -
CDR3aa: CASSRTVTDTQYF
CDR3nt: TGTGCCAGCAGCCGGACAGTCACAGATACGCAGTATTTT

v_gene: TRBV10-2
j_gene: TRBJ2-7
abundance: -
d_gene: -
CDR3aa: CASSESAALRSYEQYF
CDR3nt: TGCGCCAGCAGTGAGTCTGCGGCCTTAAGGAGCTACGAGCAGTACTTC

v_gene: TRBV4-3
j_gene: TRBJ1-2
abundance: -
d_gene: TRBD1
CDR3aa: CASSQDRAGGNGYTF
CDR3nt: TGCGCCAGCAGCCAAGATCGGGCAGGGGGAAATGGCTACACCTTC

v_gene: TRBV2
j_gene: TRBJ2-5
abundance: -
d_gene: -
CDR3aa: CASREEGHGTQYF
CDR3nt: TGTGCCAGCAGGGAGGAGGGGCACGGGACCCAGTACTTC

v_gene: TRBV18
j_gene: TRBJ1-6
abundance: -
d_gene: TRBD1
CDR3aa: CASSQDRVLSSPLHF
CDR3nt: TGTGCCAGCTCCCAAGACAGGGTTTTGTCGTCACCCCTCCACTTT

v_gene: TRBV5-4
j_gene: TRBJ2-2
abundance: -
d_gene: -
CDR3aa: CASQRSGLVRTGELFF
CDR3nt: TGTGCCAGCCAGCGATCAGGGTTAGTGAGGACCGGGGAGCTGTTTTTT

v_gene: TRBV19
j_gene: TRBJ1-5
abundance: -
d_gene: -
CDR3aa: CASSMGASNQPQHF
CDR3nt: TGTGCCAGTAGTATGGGGGCCAGCAATCAGCCCCAGCATTTT

v_gene: TRBV7-9
j_gene: TRBJ1-2
abundance: -
d_gene: -
CDR3aa: CASSSWGKGDLYGYTF
CDR3nt: TGTGCCAGCAGCTCATGGGGAAAGGGAGACCTCTATGGCTACACCTTC

v_gene: TRBV28
j_gene: TRBJ1-4
abundance: -
d_gene: -
CDR3aa: CASGLQGGNEKLFF
CDR3nt: TGTGCCAGCGGCCTACAGGGAGGGAATGAAAAACTGTTTTTT

v_gene: TRBV28
j_gene: TRBJ2-2
abundance: -
d_gene: -
CDR3aa: CASSFSERVAGELFF
CDR3nt: TGTGCCAGCAGTTTTTCGGAGCGTGTTGCCGGGGAGCTGTTTTTT

v_gene: TRBV7-9
j_gene: TRBJ1-4
abundance: -
d_gene: TRBD1
CDR3aa: CASSTGQGKGEKLFF
CDR3nt: TGTGCCAGCAGCACTGGACAGGGAAAAGGCGAAAAACTGTTTTTT

v_gene: TRBV5-4
j_gene: TRBJ2-1
abundance: -
d_gene: -
CDR3aa: CASSAAGAQDYNEQFF
CDR3nt: TGTGCCAGCAGCGCGGCAGGGGCCCAAGATTACAATGAGCAGTTCTTC